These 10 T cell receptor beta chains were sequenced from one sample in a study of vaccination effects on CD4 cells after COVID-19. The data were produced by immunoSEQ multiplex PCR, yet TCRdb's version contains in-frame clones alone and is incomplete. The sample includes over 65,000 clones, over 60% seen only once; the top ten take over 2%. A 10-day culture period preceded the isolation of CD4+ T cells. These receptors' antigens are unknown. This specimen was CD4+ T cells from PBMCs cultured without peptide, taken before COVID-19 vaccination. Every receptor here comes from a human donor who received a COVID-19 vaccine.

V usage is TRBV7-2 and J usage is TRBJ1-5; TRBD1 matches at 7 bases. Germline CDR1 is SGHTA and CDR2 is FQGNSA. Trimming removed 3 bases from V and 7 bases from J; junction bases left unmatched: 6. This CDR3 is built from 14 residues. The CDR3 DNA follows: TGTGCCAGCAGCTTCGAGGGCAGGGGGCAGCCCCAGCATTTT. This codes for CASSFEGRGQPQHF.

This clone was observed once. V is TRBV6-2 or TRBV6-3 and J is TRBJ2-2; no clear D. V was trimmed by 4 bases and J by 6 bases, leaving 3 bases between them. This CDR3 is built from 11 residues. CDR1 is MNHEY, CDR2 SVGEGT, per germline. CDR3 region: CASSFPGELFF. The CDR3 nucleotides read TGTGCCAGCAGTTTCCCCGGGGAGCTGTTTTTT.

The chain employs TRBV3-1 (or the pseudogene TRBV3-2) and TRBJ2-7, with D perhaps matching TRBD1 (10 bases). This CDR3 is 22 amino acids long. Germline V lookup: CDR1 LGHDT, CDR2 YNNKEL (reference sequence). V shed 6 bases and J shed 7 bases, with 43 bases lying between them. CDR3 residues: CASRIDRGRPAGGRDVIKEQYV. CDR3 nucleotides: TGTGCCAGCAGAATCGACAGGGGGCGGCCAGCGGGGGGCCGGGATGTAATTAAGGAGCAGTACGTC.

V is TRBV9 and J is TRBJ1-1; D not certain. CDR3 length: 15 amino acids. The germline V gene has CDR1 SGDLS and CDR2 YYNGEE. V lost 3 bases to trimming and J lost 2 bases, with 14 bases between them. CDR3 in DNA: TGTGCCAGCAGCGCAACCCTTGGCTCAAACACTGAAGCTTTCTTT. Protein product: CASSATLGSNTEAFF.

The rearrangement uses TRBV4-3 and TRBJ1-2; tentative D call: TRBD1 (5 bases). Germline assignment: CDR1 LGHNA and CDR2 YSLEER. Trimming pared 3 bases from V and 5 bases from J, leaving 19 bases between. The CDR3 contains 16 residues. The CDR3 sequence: CASSHPGQGIAYGYTF. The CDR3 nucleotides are TGCGCCAGCAGCCACCCGGGGCAGGGAATCGCATATGGCTACACCTTC.

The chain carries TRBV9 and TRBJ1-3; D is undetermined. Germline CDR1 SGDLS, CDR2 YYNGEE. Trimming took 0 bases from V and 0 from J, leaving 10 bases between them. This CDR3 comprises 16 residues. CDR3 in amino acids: CASSVVAVSSGNTIYF. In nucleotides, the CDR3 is TGTGCCAGCAGCGTAGTCGCAGTTAGCTCTGGAAACACCATATATTTT.

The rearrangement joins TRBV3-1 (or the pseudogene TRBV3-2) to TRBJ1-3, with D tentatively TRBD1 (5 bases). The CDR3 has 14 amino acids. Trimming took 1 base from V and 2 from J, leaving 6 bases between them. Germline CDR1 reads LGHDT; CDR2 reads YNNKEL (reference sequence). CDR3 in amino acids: CASSQGQPGNTIYF. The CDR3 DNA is TGTGCCAGCAGCCAAGGACAGCCTGGAAACACCATATATTTT.

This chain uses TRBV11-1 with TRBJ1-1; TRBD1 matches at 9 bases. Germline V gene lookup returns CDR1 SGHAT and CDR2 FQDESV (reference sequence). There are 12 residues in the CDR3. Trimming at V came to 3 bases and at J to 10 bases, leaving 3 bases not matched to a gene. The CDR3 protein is CASSLATGGAFF. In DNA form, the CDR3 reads TGTGCCAGCAGCTTGGCGACAGGGGGAGCTTTCTTT. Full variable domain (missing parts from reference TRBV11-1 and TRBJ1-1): EAEVAQSPRYKITEKSQAVAFWCDPISGHATLYWYRQILGQGPELLVQFQDESVVDDSQLPKDRFSAERLKGVDSTLKIQPAELGDSAMYLCASSLATGGAFFGQGTRLTVV.

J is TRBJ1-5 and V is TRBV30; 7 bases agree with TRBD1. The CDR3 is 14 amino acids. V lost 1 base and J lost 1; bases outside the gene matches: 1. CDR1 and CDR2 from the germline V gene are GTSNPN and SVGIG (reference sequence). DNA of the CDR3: TGTGCCTGGAGTGAGGGACAGAGCAATCAGCCCCAGCATTTT. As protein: CAWSEGQSNQPQHF.

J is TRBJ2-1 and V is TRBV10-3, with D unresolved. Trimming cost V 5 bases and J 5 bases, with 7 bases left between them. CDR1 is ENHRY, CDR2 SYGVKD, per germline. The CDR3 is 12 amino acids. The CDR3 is CAISSVDNEQFF. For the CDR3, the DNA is TGTGCCATCAGTTCAGTAGACAATGAGCAGTTCTTC.